This T cell receptor beta chain is from a study of blood T cell repertoires in COVID-19. The V gene end was trimmed by 0 bases and the J gene end by 4 bases; junction bases not matched to a gene: 2. Germline CDR1 is SGHTA and CDR2 is FQGNSA. The CDR3 consists of 14 residues. Here immunoSEQ multiplex PCR was the method, and the copy in TCRdb shows in-frame clones only, minus some. The sample holds 100,000 to 150,000 clones, approximately 86% seen once. V usage is TRBV7-2 and J usage is TRBJ1-1; TRBD1 agrees at 7 bases. The receptor was isolated from a woman aged 50 to 60 who had recovered from COVID-19. Sequencing was performed on PBMCs or T cells enriched from blood (not recorded which). The CDR3 here is CASSLAGTATEAFF. The CDR3 DNA reads as TGTGCCAGCAGCTTAGCCGGGACAGCCACTGAAGCTTTCTTT. The complete variable domain, with remaining parts taken from reference TRBV7-2 and TRBJ1-1, reads GAGVSQSPSNKVTEKGKDVELRCDPISGHTALYWYRQSLGQGLEFLIYFQGNSAPDKSGLPSDRFSAERTGGSVSTLTIQRTQQEDSAVYLCASSLAGTATEAFFGQGTRLTVV.